This TCR beta chain comes out of a study of blood T cell repertoires in COVID-19. Study-level information: COVID-19 samples, acute and convalescent, were from the United States, Italy and Spain. PBMCs, B-cell-depleted T cells, or T cells were the source of the cDNA or gDNA that made up the material.

Methods used by the authors: Quantification of nucleated cells was approximated via reference gene primer amplification. Repertoires were generated with immunoSEQ multiplex PCR, while TCRdb's copy carries only in-frame clones and drops some. V and J calls and clone size are copied from that table; D and trimming were computed from the DNA. Altogether about 260,000 clones are present, about 87% being singletons, with the ten largest covering 2% to 2.5%. This CDR3 has 15 residues. The rearrangement joins TRBV21-1 to TRBJ1-1. TRBV21-1 is a recognized pseudogene. Sample: peripheral blood. This sequence was found in a woman aged 45-59 years with acute or convalescent COVID-19. CDR3 in amino acids: CASSKSRPGGTEAFF. DNA for the CDR3: TGTGCCAGCAGCAAATCGAGGCCCGGGGGGACTGAAGCTTTCTTT.